This note documents a single TCR beta chain sequence. All trial patients relapsed after autologous stem cell transplantation. Reported best responses ranged across complete response, partial response or progressive disease. Clones were read by immunoSEQ multiplex PCR, and TCRdb kept only the in-frame ones, dropping some. The table lists 25,000 to 35,000 clones, around 70% of them singletons, with 4% in the top ten. CDR3 length: 15 amino acids. CDR1 SEHNR and CDR2 FQNEAQ come from the germline V gene (reference sequence). Unmatched junction bases numbered 7, after V lost 5 bases and J lost 7 bases. This sample stems from a study of PD-1 blockade in classical Hodgkin lymphoma.

The clonotype comes from a human donor with classical Hodgkin lymphoma. V and J are TRBV7-9 and TRBJ2-1, with 11 bases fitting TRBD2. The sample consisted of peripheral blood mononuclear cells (PBMCs), taken before the second cycle of nivolumab. CDR3: CASSRTSGRSNEQFF. As DNA, the CDR3 is TGTGCCAGCAGCCGAACTAGCGGGAGAAGTAATGAGCAGTTCTTC.